These 9 T cell receptor beta chains originate from one sample sequenced in a study of Ad26.COV2.S vaccination and SARS-CoV-2 variants. TCRdb keeps only in-frame clones here, not all; method: immunoSEQ multiplex PCR. The sample contains about 320,000 clones, 86% of which appear only once. Treatment denoted: around 19 received Ad26.COV2.S at low or high dose, single or two shots; several received placebo; per-sample allocation not given. Following the first vaccine or placebo injection, samples were taken on day 63. The specimen comprised peripheral blood, sampled in a trial of Ad26.COV2.S vaccine versus placebo. These receptors originate from a person between 18 and 60 years old who received the Ad26.COV2.S COVID-19 vaccine or a placebo.

This chain connects TRBV2 to TRBJ1-5, with 8 bases matching TRBD1. The V gene's germline CDR1 is SNHLY and CDR2 FYNNEI. The V and J ends lost 5 bases and 9 bases, in that order; junction bases with no gene match: 9. This CDR3 is built from 14 residues. CDR3 in DNA: TGTGCCAGCAGTCAAGACAGGGGTAGATGGCCCCAGCATTTT. Its translation: CASSQDRGRWPQHF. The full variable domain, completed using reference TRBV2 and TRBJ1-5, is EPEVTQTPSHQVTQMGQEVILRCVPISNHLYFYWYRQILGQKVEFLVSFYNNEISEKSEIFDDQFSVERPDGSNFTLKIRSTKLEDSAMYFCASSQDRGRWPQHFGDGTRLSIL.

V is TRBV7-2 and J is TRBJ2-4; TRBD1 matches 7 bases. There are 13 residues in the CDR3. CDR1 SGHTA and CDR2 FQGNSA come from the germline V gene. Unmatched junction bases numbered 4, after V lost 3 bases and J lost 8 bases. The CDR3 sequence is CASSFKGTDIQYF. The CDR3 DNA is TGTGCCAGCAGCTTTAAGGGGACAGACATTCAGTACTTC.

The chain combines TRBV28 with TRBJ2-1; tentatively, D is TRBD2 (6 bases). The V gene's germline CDR1 is MDHEN and CDR2 SYDVKM. V was shortened by 3 bases and J by 7 bases, with 13 bases between the two germline ends. CDR3 length: 14 amino acids. CDR3 sequence (DNA): TGTGCCAGCAGTTTCGGGAGCCGTACGAATGAGCAGTTCTTC. Translation gives CASSFGSRTNEQFF.

The chain employs TRBV29-1 and TRBJ1-1, with 7 bases identical to TRBD1. Germline V gene lookup returns CDR1 SQVTM and CDR2 ANQGSEA. This CDR3 region has 13 residues. The V segment lost 5 bases and the J segment 1 base; nucleotides outside the gene matches: 4. Written as DNA, the CDR3 is TGCAGCGTTAGGGGACAGAGGAACACTGAAGCTTTCTTT. It yields the protein CSVRGQRNTEAFF.

The V and J genes are TRBV5-1 and TRBJ1-3; TRBD1 is a possible D gene (6 bases). CDR1 is SGHRS and CDR2 is YFSETQ in the germline V gene. This CDR3 region has 14 residues. V was clipped by 0 bases and J by 4 bases, with 8 bases between them. The CDR3 here is CASSLDQGGNTIYF. CDR3 coding DNA: TGCGCCAGCAGCTTGGATCAGGGGGGAAACACCATATATTTT.

In this sample, this clone turned up once. The chain is built from TRBV10-1 and TRBJ1-1, with D perhaps TRBD1 (5 bases). V was clipped by 5 bases and J by 0 bases, with 16 bases between them. The length of the CDR3 is 16 residues. Looked up from germline, CDR1 is WNHNN and CDR2 is SYGVQD (reference sequence). The CDR3 protein is CASSISRTPLNTEAFF. The CDR3 DNA reads TGCGCCAGCAGTATTTCAAGGACACCCTTGAACACTGAAGCTTTCTTT.

V is TRBV7-9 and J is TRBJ2-7; 15 bases align to TRBD2. The V gene's germline CDR1 is SEHNR and CDR2 FQNEAQ (reference sequence). The CDR3 length is 18 residues. V lost 5 bases and J lost 4; bases outside the gene matches: 12. Here the CDR3 DNA reads TGTGCCAGCAGCCGTGGACTAGCGGGGGGGCCAGGGGAATACGAGCAGTACTTC. Protein sequence: CASSRGLAGGPGEYEQYF.

The V and J genes are TRBV6-5 and TRBJ2-7; no clear D gene. V was pared by 4 bases and J by 4 bases, with 8 bases between. This CDR3 region has 12 residues. The germline CDR1 and CDR2 sequences are MNHEY and SVGAGI. CDR3 coding DNA: TGTGCCAGCAGTTTGTCCCGATACGAGCAGTACTTC. It specifies CASSLSRYEQYF.

The chain has TRBV5-5 and TRBJ1-2, with D maybe TRBD1 (5 bases). The CDR3 runs 20 residues. With 0 bases removed from V and 1 base from J, the gap between germline ends came to 25 bases. The germline gives CDR1 SGHKS, CDR2 YYEKEE (reference sequence). For the CDR3, the DNA is TGTGCCAGCAGCTTGGATAATTTTGGGGGATTAGTAAATCGTAACTATGGCTACACCTTC. It specifies CASSLDNFGGLVNRNYGYTF.